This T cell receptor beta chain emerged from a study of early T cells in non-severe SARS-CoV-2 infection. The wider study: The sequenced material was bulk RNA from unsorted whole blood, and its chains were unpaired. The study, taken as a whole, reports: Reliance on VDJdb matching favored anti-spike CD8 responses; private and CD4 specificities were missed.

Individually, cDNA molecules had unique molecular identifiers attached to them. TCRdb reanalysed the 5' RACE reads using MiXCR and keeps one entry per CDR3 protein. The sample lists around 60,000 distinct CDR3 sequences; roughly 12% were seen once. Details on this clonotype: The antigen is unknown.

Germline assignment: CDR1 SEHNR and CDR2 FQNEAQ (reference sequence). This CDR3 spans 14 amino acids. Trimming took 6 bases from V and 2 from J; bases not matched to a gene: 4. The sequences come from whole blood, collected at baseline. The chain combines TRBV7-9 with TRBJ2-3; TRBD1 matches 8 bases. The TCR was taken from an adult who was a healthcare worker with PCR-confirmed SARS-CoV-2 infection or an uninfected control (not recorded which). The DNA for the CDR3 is TGTGCCAGCAGTCCCAGGGGGCTCACAGATACGCAGTATTTT. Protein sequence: CASSPRGLTDTQYF.